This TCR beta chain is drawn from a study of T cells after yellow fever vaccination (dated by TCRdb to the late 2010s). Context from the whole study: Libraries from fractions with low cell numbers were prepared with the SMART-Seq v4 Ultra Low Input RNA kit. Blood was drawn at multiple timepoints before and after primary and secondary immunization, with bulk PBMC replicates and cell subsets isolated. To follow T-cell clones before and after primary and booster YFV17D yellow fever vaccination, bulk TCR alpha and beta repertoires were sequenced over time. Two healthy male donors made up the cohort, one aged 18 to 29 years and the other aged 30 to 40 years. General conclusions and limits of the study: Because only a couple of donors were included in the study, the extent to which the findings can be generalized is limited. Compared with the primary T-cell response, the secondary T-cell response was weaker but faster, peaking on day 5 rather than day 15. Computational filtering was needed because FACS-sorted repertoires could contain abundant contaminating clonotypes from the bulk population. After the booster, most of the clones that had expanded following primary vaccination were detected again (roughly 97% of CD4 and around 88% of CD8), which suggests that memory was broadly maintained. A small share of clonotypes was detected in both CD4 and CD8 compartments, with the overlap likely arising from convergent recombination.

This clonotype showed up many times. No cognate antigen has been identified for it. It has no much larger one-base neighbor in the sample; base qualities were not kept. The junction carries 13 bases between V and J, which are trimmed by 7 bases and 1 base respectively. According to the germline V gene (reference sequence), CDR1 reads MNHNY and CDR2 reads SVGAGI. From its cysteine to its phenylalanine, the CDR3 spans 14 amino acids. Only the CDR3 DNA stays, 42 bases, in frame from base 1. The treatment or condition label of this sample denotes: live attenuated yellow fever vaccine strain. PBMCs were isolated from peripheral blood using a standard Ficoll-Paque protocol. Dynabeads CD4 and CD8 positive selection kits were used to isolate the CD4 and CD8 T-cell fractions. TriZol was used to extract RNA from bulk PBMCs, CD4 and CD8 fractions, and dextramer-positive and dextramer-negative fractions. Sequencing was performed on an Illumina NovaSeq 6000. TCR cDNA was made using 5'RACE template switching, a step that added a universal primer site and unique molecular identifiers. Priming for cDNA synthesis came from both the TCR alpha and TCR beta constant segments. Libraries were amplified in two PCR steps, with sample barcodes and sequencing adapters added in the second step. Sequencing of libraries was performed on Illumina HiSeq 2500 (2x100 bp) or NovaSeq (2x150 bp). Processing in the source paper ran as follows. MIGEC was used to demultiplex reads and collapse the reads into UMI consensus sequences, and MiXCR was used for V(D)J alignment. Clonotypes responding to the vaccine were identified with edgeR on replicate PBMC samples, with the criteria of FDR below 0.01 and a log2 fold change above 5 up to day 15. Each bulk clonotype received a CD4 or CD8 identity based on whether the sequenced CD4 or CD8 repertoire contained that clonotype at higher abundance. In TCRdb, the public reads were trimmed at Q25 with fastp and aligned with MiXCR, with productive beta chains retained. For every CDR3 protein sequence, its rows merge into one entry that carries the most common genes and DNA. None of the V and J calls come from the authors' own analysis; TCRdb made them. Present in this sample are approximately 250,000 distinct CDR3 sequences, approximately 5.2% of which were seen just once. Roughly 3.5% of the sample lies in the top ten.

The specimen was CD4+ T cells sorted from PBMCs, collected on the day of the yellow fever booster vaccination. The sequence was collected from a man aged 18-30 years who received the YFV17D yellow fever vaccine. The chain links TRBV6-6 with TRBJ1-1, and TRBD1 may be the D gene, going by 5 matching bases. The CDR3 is CASISGFGNTEAFF. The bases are TGTGCCAGCATTTCAGGGTTTGGGAACACTGAAGCTTTCTTT.